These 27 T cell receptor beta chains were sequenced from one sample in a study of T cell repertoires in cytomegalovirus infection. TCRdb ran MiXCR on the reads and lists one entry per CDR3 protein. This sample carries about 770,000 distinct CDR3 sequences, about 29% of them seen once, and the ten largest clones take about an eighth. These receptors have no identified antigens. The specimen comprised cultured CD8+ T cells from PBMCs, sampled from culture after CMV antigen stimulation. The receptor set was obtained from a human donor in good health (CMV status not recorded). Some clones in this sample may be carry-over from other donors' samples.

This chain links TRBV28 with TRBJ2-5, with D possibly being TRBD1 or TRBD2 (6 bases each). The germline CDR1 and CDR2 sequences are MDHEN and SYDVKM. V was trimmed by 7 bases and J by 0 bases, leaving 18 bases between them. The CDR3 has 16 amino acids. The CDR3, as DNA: TGTGCCAGCACCACGCCTTGGGGGGACAACCAAGAGACCCAGTACTTC. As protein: CASTTPWGDNQETQYF.

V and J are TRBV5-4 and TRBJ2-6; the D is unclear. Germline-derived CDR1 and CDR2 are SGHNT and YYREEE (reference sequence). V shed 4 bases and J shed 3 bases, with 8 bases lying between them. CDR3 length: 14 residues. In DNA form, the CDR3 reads TGTGCCAGCAGCCTACTGGTTGGGGCCAACGTCCTGACTTTC. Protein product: CASSLLVGANVLTF.

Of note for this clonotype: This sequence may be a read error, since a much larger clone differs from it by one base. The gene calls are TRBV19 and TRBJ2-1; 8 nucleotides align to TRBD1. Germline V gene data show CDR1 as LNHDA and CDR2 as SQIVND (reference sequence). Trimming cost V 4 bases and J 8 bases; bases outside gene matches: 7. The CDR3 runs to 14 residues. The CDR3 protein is CASSSPGQEYEQFF. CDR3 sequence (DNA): TGTGCCAGTAGTAGCCCGGGACAGGAGTATGAGCAGTTCTTC.

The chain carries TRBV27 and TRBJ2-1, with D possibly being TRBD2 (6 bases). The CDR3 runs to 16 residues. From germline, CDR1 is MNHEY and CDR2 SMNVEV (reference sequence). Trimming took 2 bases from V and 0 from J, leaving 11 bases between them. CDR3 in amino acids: CASSLTGVTSYNEQFF. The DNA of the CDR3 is TGTGCCAGCAGTTTAACGGGGGTCACCTCCTACAATGAGCAGTTCTTC.

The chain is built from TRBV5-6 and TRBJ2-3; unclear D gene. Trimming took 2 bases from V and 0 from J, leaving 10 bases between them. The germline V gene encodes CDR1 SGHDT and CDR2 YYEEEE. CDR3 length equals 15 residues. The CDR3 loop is CASSFGIPSTDTQYF. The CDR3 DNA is TGTGCCAGCAGCTTTGGAATCCCTAGCACAGATACGCAGTATTTT.

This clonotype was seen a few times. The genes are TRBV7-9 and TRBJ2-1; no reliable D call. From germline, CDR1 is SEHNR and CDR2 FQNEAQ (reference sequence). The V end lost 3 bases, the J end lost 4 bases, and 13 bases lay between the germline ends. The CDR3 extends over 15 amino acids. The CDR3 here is CASSFQRYSYNEQFF. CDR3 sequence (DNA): TGTGCCAGCAGCTTCCAGCGCTACTCGTACAATGAGCAGTTCTTC.

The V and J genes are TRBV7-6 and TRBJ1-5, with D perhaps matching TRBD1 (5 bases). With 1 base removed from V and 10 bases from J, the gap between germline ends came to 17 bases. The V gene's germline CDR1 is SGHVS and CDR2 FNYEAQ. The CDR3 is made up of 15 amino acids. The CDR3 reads CASSLGWGGGFPQHF. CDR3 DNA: TGTGCCAGCAGCTTAGGCTGGGGGGGAGGCTTTCCCCAGCATTTT.

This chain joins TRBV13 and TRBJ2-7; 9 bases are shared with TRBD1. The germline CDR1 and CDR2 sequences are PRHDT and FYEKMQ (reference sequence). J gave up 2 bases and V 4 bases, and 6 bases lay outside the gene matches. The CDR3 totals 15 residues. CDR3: CASSSRDRAPYEQYF. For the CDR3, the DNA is TGTGCCAGCAGCTCTCGGGACAGGGCACCCTACGAGCAGTACTTC.

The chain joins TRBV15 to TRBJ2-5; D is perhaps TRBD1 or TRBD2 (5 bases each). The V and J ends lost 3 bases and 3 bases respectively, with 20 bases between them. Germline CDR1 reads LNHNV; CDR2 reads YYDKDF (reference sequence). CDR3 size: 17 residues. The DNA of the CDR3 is TGTGCCACCAGCAGTGCTCTTGCCGGGACCGACGAAGAGACCCAGTACTTC. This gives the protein CATSSALAGTDEETQYF.

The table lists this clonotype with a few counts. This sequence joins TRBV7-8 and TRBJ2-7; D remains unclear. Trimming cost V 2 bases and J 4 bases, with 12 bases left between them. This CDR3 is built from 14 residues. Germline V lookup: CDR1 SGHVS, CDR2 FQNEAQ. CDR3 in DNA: TGTGCCAGCAGCTTATCGACGACGGGTTACGAGCAGTACGTC. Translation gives CASSLSTTGYEQYV.

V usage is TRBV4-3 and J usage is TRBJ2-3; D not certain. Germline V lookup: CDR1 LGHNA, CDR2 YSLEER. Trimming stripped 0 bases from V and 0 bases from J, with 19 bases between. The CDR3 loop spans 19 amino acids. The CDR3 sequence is CASSQDLGSGPISTDTQYF. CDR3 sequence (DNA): TGCGCCAGCAGCCAAGATCTAGGATCCGGGCCGATTAGCACAGATACGCAGTATTTT.

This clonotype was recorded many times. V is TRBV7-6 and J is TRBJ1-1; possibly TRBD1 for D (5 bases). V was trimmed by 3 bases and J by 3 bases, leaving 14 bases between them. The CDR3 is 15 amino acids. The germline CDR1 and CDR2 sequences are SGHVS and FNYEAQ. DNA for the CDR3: TGTGCCAGCAGCTTGATTTGGGGCGCGGACACTGAAGCTTTCTTT. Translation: CASSLIWGADTEAFF.

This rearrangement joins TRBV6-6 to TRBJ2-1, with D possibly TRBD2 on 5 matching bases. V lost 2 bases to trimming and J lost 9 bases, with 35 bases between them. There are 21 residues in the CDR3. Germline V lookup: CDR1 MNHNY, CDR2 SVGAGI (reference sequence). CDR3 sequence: CASSYPLHASLVLVTLSEQFF. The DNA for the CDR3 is TGTGCCAGCAGTTACCCCCTCCACGCTTCACTAGTTCTTGTGACGTTGAGTGAGCAGTTCTTC.

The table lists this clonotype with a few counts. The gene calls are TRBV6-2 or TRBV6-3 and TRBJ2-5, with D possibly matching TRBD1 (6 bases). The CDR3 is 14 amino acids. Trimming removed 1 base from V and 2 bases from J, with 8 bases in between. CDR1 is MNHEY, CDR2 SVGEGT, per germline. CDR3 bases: TGTGCCAGCAGTTACTTTCAGGGGCAAGAGACCCAGTACTTC. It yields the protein CASSYFQGQETQYF.

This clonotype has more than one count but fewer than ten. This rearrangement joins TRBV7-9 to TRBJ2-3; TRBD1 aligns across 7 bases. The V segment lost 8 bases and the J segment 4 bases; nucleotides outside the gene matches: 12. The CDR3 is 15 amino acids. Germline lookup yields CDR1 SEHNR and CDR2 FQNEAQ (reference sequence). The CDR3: CASRLRQGEADTQYF. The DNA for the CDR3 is TGTGCCAGCCGACTAAGACAGGGTGAGGCAGATACGCAGTATTTT. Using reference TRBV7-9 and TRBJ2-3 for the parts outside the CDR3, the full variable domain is DTGVSQNPRHKITKRGQNVTFRCDPISEHNRLYWYRQTLGQGPEFLTYFQNEAQLEKSRLLSDRFSAERPKGSFSTLEIQRTEQGDSAMYLCASRLRQGEADTQYFGPGTRLTVL.

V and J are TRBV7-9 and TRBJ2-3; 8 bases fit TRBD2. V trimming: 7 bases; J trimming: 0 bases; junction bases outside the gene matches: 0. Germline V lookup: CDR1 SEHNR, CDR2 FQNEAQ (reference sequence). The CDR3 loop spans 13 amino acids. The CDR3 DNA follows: TGTGCCAGCAAGCGGGGGAGCACAGATACGCAGTATTTT. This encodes CASKRGSTDTQYF.

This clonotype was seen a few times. The CDR3 coding sequence is TGCGCCAGCAGCCAAGATCGGGGTTCGTCCTACAATGAGCAGTTCTTC. Its translation is CASSQDRGSSYNEQFF. This chain connects TRBV4-3 to TRBJ2-1; tentative D call: TRBD2 (5 bases). This CDR3 is built from 16 residues. CDR1 is LGHNA, CDR2 YSLEER, per germline. The V end was cut by 0 bases, the J end by 1 base, with 10 bases between.

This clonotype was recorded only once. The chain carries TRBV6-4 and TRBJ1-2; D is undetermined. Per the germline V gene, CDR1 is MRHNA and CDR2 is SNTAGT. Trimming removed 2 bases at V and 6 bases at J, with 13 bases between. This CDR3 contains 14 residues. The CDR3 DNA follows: TGTGCCAGCAGTGACGGGAACATTTTTAATGGCTACACCTTC. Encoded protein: CASSDGNIFNGYTF.

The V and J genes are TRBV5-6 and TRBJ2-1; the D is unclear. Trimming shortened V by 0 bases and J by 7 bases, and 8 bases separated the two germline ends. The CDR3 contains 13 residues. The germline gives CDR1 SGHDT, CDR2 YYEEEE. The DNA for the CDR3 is TGTGCCAGCAGCTTGGGTTTAAGGAATGAGCAGTTCTTC. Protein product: CASSLGLRNEQFF.

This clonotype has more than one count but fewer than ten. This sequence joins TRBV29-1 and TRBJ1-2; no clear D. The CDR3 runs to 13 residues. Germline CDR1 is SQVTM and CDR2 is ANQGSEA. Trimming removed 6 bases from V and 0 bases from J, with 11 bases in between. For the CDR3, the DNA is TGCAGCGTCACAGCTATAGCTAACTATGGCTACACCTTC. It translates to CSVTAIANYGYTF.

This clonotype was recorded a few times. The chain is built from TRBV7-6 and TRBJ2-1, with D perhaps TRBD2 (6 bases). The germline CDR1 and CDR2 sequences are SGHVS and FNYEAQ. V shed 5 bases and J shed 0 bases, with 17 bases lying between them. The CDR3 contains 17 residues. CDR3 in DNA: TGTGCCAGCAGCACCTACCGACTAGACAGCTCCTACAATGAGCAGTTCTTC. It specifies CASSTYRLDSSYNEQFF.

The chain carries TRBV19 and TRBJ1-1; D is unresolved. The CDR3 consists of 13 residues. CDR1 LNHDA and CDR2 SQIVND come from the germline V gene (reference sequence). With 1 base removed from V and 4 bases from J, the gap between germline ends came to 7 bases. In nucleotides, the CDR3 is TGTGCCAGTAGTATAGGGCTGTCCACTGAAGCTTTCTTT. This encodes CASSIGLSTEAFF.

Written as DNA, the CDR3 is TGTGCCAGCAGCCTAGGGACTAGCGGGGTGATAGATACGCAGTATTTT. Protein product: CASSLGTSGVIDTQYF. J is TRBJ2-3 and V is TRBV7-9; 13 bases line up with TRBD2. This CDR3 has 16 residues. Germline CDR1 SEHNR, CDR2 FQNEAQ (reference sequence). V gave up 5 bases and J gave up 5 bases; unmatched junction bases: 7.

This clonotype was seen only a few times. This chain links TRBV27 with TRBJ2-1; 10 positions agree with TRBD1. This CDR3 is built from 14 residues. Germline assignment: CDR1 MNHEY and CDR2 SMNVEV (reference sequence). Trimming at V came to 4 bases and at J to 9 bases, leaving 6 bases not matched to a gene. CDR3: CASSSGTGVVEQFF. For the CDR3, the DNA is TGTGCCAGCAGTTCTGGGACAGGGGTGGTTGAGCAGTTCTTC.

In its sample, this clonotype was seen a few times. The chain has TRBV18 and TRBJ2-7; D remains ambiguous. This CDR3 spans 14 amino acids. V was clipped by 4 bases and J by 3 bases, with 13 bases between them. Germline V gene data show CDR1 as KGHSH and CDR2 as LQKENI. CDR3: CASSQWTGYYEQYV. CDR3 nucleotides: TGTGCCAGCTCACAATGGACCGGTTACTACGAGCAGTACGTC.

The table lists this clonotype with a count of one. The CDR3 protein is CSARYRGYEQYV. CDR3 nucleotides: TGCAGTGCTAGATACAGGGGTTACGAGCAGTACGTC. V and J are TRBV20-1 and TRBJ2-7, with TRBD1 identical over 7 bases. The length of the CDR3 is 12 residues. Trimming took 2 bases from V and 4 from J; bases not matched to a gene: 2. Germline CDR1 and CDR2: DFQATT and SNEGSKA (reference sequence).

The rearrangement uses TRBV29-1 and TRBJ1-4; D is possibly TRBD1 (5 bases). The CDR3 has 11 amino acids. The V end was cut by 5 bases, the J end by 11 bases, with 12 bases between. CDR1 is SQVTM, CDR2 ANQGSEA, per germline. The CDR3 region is CSVPREGKLFF. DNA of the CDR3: TGCAGCGTTCCCCGGGAGGGGAAACTGTTTTTT.